This TCR beta chain was identified in a study of blood T cells in healthy people across ages. Trimming took 1 base from V and 1 from J, leaving 13 bases between them. CDR1 and CDR2 (germline): LGHNA, YNFKEQ. The CDR3 consists of 17 residues. Then a second PCR, running about 6 to 11 cycles, was carried out with a sample-barcoded 5' primer and a J-beta primer mix. Every cDNA molecule carried a tag from a template-switch adaptor bearing 12 random nucleotides. One entry per CDR3 protein, called by TCRdb with MiXCR from the 5' RACE reads. This table holds roughly 860,000 distinct CDR3 sequences, roughly 60% found once. The amount of total RNA extracted per sample was at least 5.5 micrograms.

The J gene is TRBJ2-2, the V gene TRBV4-2; a weak D match, TRBD2 (7 bases). Sequenced material: blood. This sequence was found in a man aged 25 to 40 in good health. The CDR3 nucleotides are TGTGCCAGCAGCCAAGTTGAGGGGGGGCGGAACACCGGGGAGCTGTTTTTT. Residues: CASSQVEGGRNTGELFF.